The sample holds many counts of the clone carrying this T cell receptor (beta chain). MiXCR, run by TCRdb on the RACE reads, gives a single entry per CDR3 protein. This table holds approximately 52,000 distinct CDR3 sequences, about 9% found once. The time point: pre-sensitization, week 0. Specified treatment: therapeutic diphenylcyclopropenone sensitization with weekly scalp DPC. The V end was cut by 10 bases, the J end by 5 bases, with 17 bases between. This CDR3 contains 13 residues. Looked up from germline, CDR1 is SEHNR and CDR2 is FQNEAQ (reference sequence). This specimen belongs to a study of human T cells and chemical hapten exposure.

The TCR comes from a woman between 40 and 55 years old with alopecia areata. Some clones in this sample may be carry-over from other donors' samples. The sample here was whole blood, taken in connection with sensitization to the hapten diphenylcyclopropenone (DPC). The rearrangement joins TRBV7-9 to TRBJ2-5; D unresolved. DNA of the CDR3: TGTGCCACCCTACCATCGGACGCGGAGACCCAGTACTTC. Protein sequence: CATLPSDAETQYF.